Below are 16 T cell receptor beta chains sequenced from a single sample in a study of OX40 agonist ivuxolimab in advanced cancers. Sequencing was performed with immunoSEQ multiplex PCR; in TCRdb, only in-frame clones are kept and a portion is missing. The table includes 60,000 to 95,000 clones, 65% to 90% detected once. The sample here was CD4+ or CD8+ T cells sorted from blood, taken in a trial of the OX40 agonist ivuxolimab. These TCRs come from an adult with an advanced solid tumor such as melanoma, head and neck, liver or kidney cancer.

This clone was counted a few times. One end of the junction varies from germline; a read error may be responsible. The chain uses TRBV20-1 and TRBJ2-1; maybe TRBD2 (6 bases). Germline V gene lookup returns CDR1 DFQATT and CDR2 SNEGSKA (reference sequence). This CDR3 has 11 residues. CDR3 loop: CAGGEYNEQFF. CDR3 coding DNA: TGTGCGGGCGGGGAGTACAATGAGCAGTTCTTC.

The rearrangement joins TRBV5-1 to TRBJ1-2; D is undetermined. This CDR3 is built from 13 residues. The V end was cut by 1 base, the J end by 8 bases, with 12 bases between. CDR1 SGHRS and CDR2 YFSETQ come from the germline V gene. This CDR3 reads CASSLKPGEGYTF. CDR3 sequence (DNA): TGCGCCAGCAGCTTGAAGCCGGGCGAAGGCTACACCTTC.

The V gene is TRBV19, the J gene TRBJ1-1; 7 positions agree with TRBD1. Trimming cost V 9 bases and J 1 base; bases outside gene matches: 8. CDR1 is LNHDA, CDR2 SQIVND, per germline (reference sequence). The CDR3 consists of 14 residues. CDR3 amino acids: CASRPGTENTEAFF. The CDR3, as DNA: TGTGCCAGCCGCCCCGGGACAGAGAACACTGAAGCTTTCTTT.

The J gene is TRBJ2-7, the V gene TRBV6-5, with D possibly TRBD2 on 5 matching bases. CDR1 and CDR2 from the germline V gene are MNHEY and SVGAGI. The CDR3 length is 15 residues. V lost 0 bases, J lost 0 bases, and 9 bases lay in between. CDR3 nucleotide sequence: TGTGCCAGCAGTTACTCGGGAGCGAGCTCCTACGAGCAGTACTTC. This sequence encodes CASSYSGASSYEQYF.

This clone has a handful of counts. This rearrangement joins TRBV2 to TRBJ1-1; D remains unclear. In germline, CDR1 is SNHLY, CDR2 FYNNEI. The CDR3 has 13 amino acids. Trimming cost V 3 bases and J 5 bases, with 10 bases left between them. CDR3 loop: CASSEFPRTEAFF. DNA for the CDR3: TGTGCCAGCAGTGAGTTCCCGCGGACTGAAGCTTTCTTT.

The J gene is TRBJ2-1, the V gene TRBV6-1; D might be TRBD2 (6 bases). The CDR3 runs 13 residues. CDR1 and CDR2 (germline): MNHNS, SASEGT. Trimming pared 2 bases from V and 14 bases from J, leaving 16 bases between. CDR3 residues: CASSETPRGGEFF. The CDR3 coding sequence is TGTGCCAGCAGTGAAACCCCCCGCGGCGGGGAGTTCTTC.

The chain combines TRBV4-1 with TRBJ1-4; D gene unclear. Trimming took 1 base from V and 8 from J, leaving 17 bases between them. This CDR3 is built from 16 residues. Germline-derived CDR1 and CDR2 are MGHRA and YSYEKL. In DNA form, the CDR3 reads TGCGCCAGCAGCCAAGTCAGCTGGGGTCGTGGAGAAAAACTGTTTTTT. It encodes CASSQVSWGRGEKLFF.

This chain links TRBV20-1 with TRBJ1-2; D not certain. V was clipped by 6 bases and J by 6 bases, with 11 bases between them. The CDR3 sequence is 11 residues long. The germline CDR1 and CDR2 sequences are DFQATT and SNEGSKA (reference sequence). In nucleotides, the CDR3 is TGCAGTGCCCCGTCAAATGATGGCTACACCTTC. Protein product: CSAPSNDGYTF.

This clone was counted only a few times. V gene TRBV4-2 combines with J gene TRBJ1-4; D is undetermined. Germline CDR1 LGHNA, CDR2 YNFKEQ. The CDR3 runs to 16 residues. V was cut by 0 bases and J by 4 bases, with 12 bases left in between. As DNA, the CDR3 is TGTGCCAGCAGCCAAGACCCCGGGTTGGGTAATGAAAAACTGTTTTTT. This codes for CASSQDPGLGNEKLFF.

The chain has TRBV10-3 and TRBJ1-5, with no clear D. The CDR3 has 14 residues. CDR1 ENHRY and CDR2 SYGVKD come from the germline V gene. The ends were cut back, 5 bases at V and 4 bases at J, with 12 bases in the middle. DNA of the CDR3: TGTGCCATCAGTACAGAAGGTTGGAATCAGCCCCAGCATTTT. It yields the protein CAISTEGWNQPQHF.

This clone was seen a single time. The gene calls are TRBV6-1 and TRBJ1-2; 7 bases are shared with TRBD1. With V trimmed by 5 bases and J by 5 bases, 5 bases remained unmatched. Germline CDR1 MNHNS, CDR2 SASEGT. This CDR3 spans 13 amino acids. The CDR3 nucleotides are TGTGCCAGCAGTCCACAGGGGCCGTATGGCTACACCTTC. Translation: CASSPQGPYGYTF.

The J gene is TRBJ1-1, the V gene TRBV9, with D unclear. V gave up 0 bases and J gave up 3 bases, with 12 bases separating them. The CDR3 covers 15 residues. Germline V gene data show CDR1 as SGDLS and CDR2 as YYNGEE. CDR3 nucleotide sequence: TGTGCCAGCAGCGTAGGGTTAAGGGTGGACACTGAAGCTTTCTTT. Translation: CASSVGLRVDTEAFF.

CDR3 nucleotide sequence: TGTGCCAGCAGTTATTATGGGGGGGCAGGGACAGATACGCAGTATTTT. Residues: CASSYYGGAGTDTQYF. The chain recombines TRBV6-5 with TRBJ2-3; weak D call: TRBD2 (7 bases). The germline V and J ends were trimmed by 3 bases and 3 bases, with 16 bases remaining between them. This CDR3 has 16 amino acids. Germline V gives CDR1 MNHEY, CDR2 SVGAGI.

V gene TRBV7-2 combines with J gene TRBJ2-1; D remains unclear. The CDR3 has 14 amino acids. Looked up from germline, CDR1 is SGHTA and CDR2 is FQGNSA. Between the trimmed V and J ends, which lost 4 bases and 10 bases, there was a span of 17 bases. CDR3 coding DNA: TGTGCCAGCAGCTCAAGGACCCTCCCTGTGGAGCAGTTCTTC. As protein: CASSSRTLPVEQFF.

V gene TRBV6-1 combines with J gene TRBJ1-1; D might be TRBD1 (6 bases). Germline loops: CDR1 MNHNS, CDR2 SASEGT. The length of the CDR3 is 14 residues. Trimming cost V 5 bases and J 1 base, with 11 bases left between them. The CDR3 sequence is CASSQDRKNTEAFF. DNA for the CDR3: TGTGCCAGCAGTCAGGACAGAAAGAACACTGAAGCTTTCTTT.

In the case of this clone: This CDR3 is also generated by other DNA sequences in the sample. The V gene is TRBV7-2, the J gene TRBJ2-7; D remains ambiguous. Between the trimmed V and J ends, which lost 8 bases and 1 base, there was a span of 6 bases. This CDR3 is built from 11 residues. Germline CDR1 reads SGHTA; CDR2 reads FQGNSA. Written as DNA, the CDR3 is TGTGCCAGCTCACCTTCCTACGAGCAGTACTTC. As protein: CASSPSYEQYF. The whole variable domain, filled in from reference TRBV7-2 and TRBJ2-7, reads GAGVSQSPSNKVTEKGKDVELRCDPISGHTALYWYRQSLGQGLEFLIYFQGNSAPDKSGLPSDRFSAERTGGSVSTLTIQRTQQEDSAVYLCASSPSYEQYFGPGTRLTVT.